This T cell receptor beta chain was recorded in a study of spatial heterogeneity in lung cancer. The study, taken as a whole, reports: Ubiquitous and regional nonsynonymous mutations were tracked by counts of ubiquitous and regional expanded TCRs, respectively. The number of expanded tumor alpha and beta chains correlated with mutation number.

This clonotype was seen at least ten times. What it recognizes is unknown. CDR3 size: 15 residues. The trim removed 5 bases at V and 2 bases at J, leaving 8 bases unmatched. Time point described: sample taken at primary tumor resection. The donor population consisted of under 75 patients with untreated, early-stage non-small cell lung cancer. Unsorted whole RNA of tumor, nontumor lung or frozen PBMC was sequenced. A single record per CDR3 protein comes from TCRdb applying MiXCR to the 5' RACE reads. This table holds 15,000 to 20,000 distinct CDR3 sequences, around 6% found once. The sample was lung tumor tissue, taken at surgery. The rearrangement joins TRBV12-3 or TRBV12-4 to TRBJ2-7; TRBD1 agrees at 8 bases. The sequence was obtained from a male donor with early-stage non-small cell lung cancer. CDR3 loop: CASSQRTGLAYEQYF. CDR3 nucleotides: TGTGCCAGCAGTCAAAGGACAGGGTTAGCCTACGAGCAGTACTTC.